Listed below are T cell receptor beta chains from one sample, sequenced in a study of cytomegalovirus exposure and HLA in healthy donors. The table came from immunoSEQ multiplex PCR; TCRdb's copy has only in-frame clones and leaves some out. This sample has around 150,000 clones, with over 70% found just once. The sequencing input was PBMCs. The receptors were sampled from a man aged 25-45 years in good health and CMV-seronegative. Both conserved end residues are part of each CDR3. The D gene is left open where the match is weak. Clone size is shown for a subset of rows, as once, few, many or a class of expanded clone.

clone_size: few; v_call: TRBV6-6; d_call: TRBD1; j_call: TRBJ2-5; cdr3_nt: TGTGCCAGCCTCGGGACAGGGCTCCAAGAGACCCAGTACTTC; cdr3_aa: CASLGTGLQETQYF
clone_size: NA; v_call: TRBV29-1; d_call: NA; j_call: TRBJ1-2; cdr3_nt: TGCAGCGCTCCTTCGCTCGCGAGTGGCTACACCTTC; cdr3_aa: CSAPSLASGYTF
clone_size: NA; v_call: TRBV10-3; d_call: NA; j_call: TRBJ1-1; cdr3_nt: TGTGCCATCAGTGAAACAGGGAGAATGAACACTGAAGCTTTCTTT; cdr3_aa: CAISETGRMNTEAFF
clone_size: NA; v_call: TRBV30; d_call: TRBD1; j_call: TRBJ1-3; cdr3_nt: TGTGCCTGGAGTGTGGACAGGGTGGTAGGAGGAAACACCATATATTTT; cdr3_aa: CAWSVDRVVGGNTIYF
clone_size: NA; v_call: TRBV27; d_call: TRBD2; j_call: TRBJ2-1; cdr3_nt: TGTGCCAGCAGCCTAGCGGGGGCCGGGAATGAGCAGTTCTTC; cdr3_aa: CASSLAGAGNEQFF
clone_size: NA; v_call: TRBV5-1; d_call: NA; j_call: TRBJ1-1; cdr3_nt: TGCGCCAGCAGCTTGGAAGCGGACACTGAAGCTTTCTTT; cdr3_aa: CASSLEADTEAFF
clone_size: NA; v_call: TRBV28; d_call: TRBD1; j_call: TRBJ2-7; cdr3_nt: TGTGCCAGCAGTTTAATTGGGACAGGGAGCTACGAGCAGTACTTC; cdr3_aa: CASSLIGTGSYEQYF
clone_size: NA; v_call: TRBV11-2; d_call: TRBD2; j_call: TRBJ2-7; cdr3_nt: TGTGCCAGCAGCTCTATAGCGGGAGGGCCATACGAGCAGTACTTC; cdr3_aa: CASSSIAGGPYEQYF
clone_size: NA; v_call: TRBV7-2; d_call: TRBD2; j_call: TRBJ2-1; cdr3_nt: TGTGCCAGCAGCTCCGGACTAGCGGGCGACAATGAGCAGTTCTTC; cdr3_aa: CASSSGLAGDNEQFF
clone_size: NA; v_call: TRBV9; d_call: NA; j_call: TRBJ1-1; cdr3_nt: TGTGCCAGCAGCGTAGTCCTGGGGGAGGGGGGTGAAGCTTTCTTT; cdr3_aa: CASSVVLGEGGEAFF